Below, 6 T cell receptor beta chains from the same sample are listed, as sequenced in a study of T cells in localized non-small cell lung cancer. This table comes from immunoSEQ multiplex PCR, and its TCRdb copy is limited to in-frame clones, with some not included. The sample lists about 1,700 clones, roughly a quarter occurring once. Sequenced here: lung tumor tissue, sampled before any cancer treatment. Receptors originate from a male donor at least 60 years old with stage II lung adenocarcinoma.

The V gene is TRBV11-3, the J gene TRBJ1-2; maybe TRBD1 (6 bases). V was clipped by 1 base and J by 7 bases, with 16 bases between them. The CDR3 runs to 15 residues. CDR1 and CDR2 from the germline V gene are SGHNT and YENEEA. The CDR3 coding sequence is TGTGCCAGCAGCTTAGGTCCGGGGGCGCGTTCTGGCTACACCTTC. Its protein is CASSLGPGARSGYTF.

A few counts support this clone. The CDR3 spells CASSITGTIDEQYF. As DNA, the CDR3 is TGCGCCAGCAGCATTACCGGGACAATCGACGAGCAGTACTTC. The genes are TRBV5-1 and TRBJ2-7, with D perhaps TRBD1 (6 bases). Germline V gene data show CDR1 as SGHRS and CDR2 as YFSETQ. The CDR3 length is 14 residues. V shed 4 bases and J shed 5 bases, with 16 bases lying between them.

The V and J genes are TRBV10-2 and TRBJ2-3; 9 nucleotides match TRBD2. Looked up from germline, CDR1 is WSHSY and CDR2 is SAAADI. The CDR3 has 18 amino acids. V trimming: 0 bases; J trimming: 0 bases; junction bases outside the gene matches: 7. Written as DNA, the CDR3 is TGCGCCAGCAGTGAGTCCTTTACCCTAGCGGGGAGCACAGATACGCAGTATTTT. Residues: CASSESFTLAGSTDTQYF.

The chain is built from TRBV28 and TRBJ1-1, with a tentative D call TRBD1 (5 bases). CDR1 and CDR2 from the germline V gene are MDHEN and SYDVKM. This CDR3 spans 12 amino acids. Trimming stripped 3 bases from V and 11 bases from J, with 13 bases between. This CDR3 is CASSFGGTGAFF. The DNA of the CDR3 is TGTGCCAGCAGTTTTGGGGGGACGGGTGCTTTCTTT.

By its share, this clone is medium-sized. V usage is TRBV9 and J usage is TRBJ2-3; D possibly corresponds to TRBD2 (6 bases). V was pared by 0 bases and J by 2 bases, with 10 bases between. Germline assignment: CDR1 SGDLS and CDR2 YYNGEE. This CDR3 has 15 residues. The CDR3 spells CASSVAGVPTDTQYF. The CDR3 coding sequence is TGTGCCAGCAGCGTAGCGGGGGTCCCCACAGATACGCAGTATTTT. The entire variable domain, with the rest obtained from reference TRBV9 and TRBJ2-3, is as follows: DSGVTQTPKHLITATGQRVTLRCSPRSGDLSVYWYQQSLDQGLQFLIQYYNGEERAKGNILERFSAQQFPDLHSELNLSSLELGDSALYFCASSVAGVPTDTQYFGPGTRLTVL.

This rearrangement joins TRBV11-3 to TRBJ2-1, with 7 bases aligning to TRBD2. V dropped 1 base and J dropped 9; count of bases not matched to a gene: 12. The CDR3 length is 16 residues. The germline gives CDR1 SGHNT, CDR2 YENEEA. CDR3 loop: CASSLGRGEVGGEQFF. The CDR3 DNA reads as TGTGCCAGCAGCTTAGGTCGGGGGGAAGTCGGTGGTGAGCAGTTCTTC.